This T cell receptor beta chain was found in a study of CD8 T cells in ankylosing spondylitis. Study-wide findings and caveats: Blood of patients with ankylosing spondylitis appeared to be characterized by a TCR beta motif of fewer than 10 highly homologous variants.

Ten or more counts support this clonotype. Its target is unknown. CDR3 length: 13 residues. The ends lost 4 bases at V and 8 bases at J; junction bases unmatched: 7. TCRdb itself ran the 5' RACE reads through MiXCR, one entry per CDR3 protein. The table includes hundreds of thousands of distinct CDR3 sequences, 25% to 30% detected once. The sample comprised blood, either unsorted or a sorted T cell fraction (not recorded which). The TCR originated in a male donor with ankylosing spondylitis. This sequence joins TRBV12-3 or TRBV12-4 and TRBJ1-2; 7 bases are shared with TRBD1. The CDR3 coding sequence is TGTGCCAGCAGTTCCCGGGACAGAGGAGGCTACACCTTC. The encoded protein is CASSSRDRGGYTF.